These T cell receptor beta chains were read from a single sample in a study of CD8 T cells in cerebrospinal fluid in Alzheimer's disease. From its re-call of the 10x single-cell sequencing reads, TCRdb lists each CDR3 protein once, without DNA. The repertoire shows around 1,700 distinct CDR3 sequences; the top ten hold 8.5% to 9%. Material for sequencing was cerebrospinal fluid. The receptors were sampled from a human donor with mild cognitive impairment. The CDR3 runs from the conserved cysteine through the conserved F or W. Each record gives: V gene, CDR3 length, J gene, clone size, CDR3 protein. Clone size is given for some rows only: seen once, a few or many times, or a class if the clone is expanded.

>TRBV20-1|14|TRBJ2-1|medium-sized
CSANGPGAYNEQFF
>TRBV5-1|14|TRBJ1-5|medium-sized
CASSASDSNQPQHF
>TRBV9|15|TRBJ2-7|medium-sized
CASSPGDSILGEQYF
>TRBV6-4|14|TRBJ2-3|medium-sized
CASSAGGVADTQYF
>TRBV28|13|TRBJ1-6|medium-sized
CASRRGTNSPLHF
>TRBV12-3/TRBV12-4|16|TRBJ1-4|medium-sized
CASSLEGAGSNEKLFF
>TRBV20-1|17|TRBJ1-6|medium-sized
CSAPMDTRSSYNSPLHF
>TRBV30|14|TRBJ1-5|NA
CAWSGDPGNQPQHF
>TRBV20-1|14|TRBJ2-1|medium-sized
CSAEAANSYNEQFF
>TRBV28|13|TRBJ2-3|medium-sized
CASSLSPGNTQYF